The rows below give T cell receptor beta chains drawn from one sample of a study of cytomegalovirus exposure and HLA in healthy donors. Clones were read by immunoSEQ multiplex PCR, and TCRdb kept only the in-frame ones, dropping some. The sample records roughly 120,000 clones, about four fifths being singletons. The sample was PBMCs. Every receptor here comes from a female donor in good health and CMV-seropositive. Both conserved end residues are part of each CDR3. D genes are given only for firm matches. Clone size is shown for a subset of rows, as once, few, many or a class of expanded clone.

>once|TRBV7-2|TRBJ1-1|NA|13
TGTGCCAGCAGCTTAGGGGCGAACACTGAAGCTTTCTTT
CASSLGANTEAFF
>NA|TRBV6-1|TRBJ1-1|NA|17
TGTGCCAGCAGTGGAGGGGGACACAGGGTAGAGAACACTGAAGCTTTCTTT
CASSGGGHRVENTEAFF
>NA|TRBV2|TRBJ2-1|NA|14
TGTGCCAGCAGTCGAAACCTAGGATACAATGAGCAGTTCTTC
CASSRNLGYNEQFF
>NA|TRBV5-1|TRBJ2-7|TRBD1|15
TGCGCCAGCAGCTTGAGGGACAGGGGGCCAGTCAAGCAGTACTTC
CASSLRDRGPVKQYF
>NA|TRBV27|TRBJ1-5|NA|14
TGTGCCAGCAGACACCTTACCTCCGATCAGCCCCAGCATTTT
CASRHLTSDQPQHF
>NA|TRBV5-6|TRBJ2-7|NA|14
TGTGCCAGCAGGCCCTGGGGGGGGCGATACGAGCAGTACTTC
CASRPWGGRYEQYF
>few|TRBV18|TRBJ1-4|NA|14
TGTGCCAGCTCACCCACGCCGCCGGGTGAAAAACTGTTTTTT
CASSPTPPGEKLFF
>NA|TRBV29-1|TRBJ2-5|TRBD2|14
TGCAGCTCGGGACTAGCGGGGGGGATTGAGACCCAGTACTTC
CSSGLAGGIETQYF
>NA|TRBV5-1|TRBJ1-4|NA|16
TGCGCCAGCAGCTTGGTGGCCGATGCAACTAATGAAAAACTGTTTTTT
CASSLVADATNEKLFF
>few|TRBV29-1|TRBJ2-1|TRBD2|16
TGCAGCGTTGAAGAGGGAGGGCAGGGTCCCACCAATGAGCAGTTCTTC
CSVEEGGQGPTNEQFF
>NA|TRBV7-9|TRBJ2-5|NA|14
TGTGCCAGCAGCTTCACCCAGTACCAAGAGACCCAGTACTTC
CASSFTQYQETQYF
>NA|TRBV6-1|TRBJ1-5|NA|15
TGTGCCAGCAGTGAACCCTCGGCAGGGTCTCAGCCCCAGCATTTT
CASSEPSAGSQPQHF
>NA|TRBV28|TRBJ1-6|TRBD1|16
TGTGCCAGCAGCCGACTGGGACAGGGTTATAATTCACCCCTCCACTTT
CASSRLGQGYNSPLHF
>NA|TRBV6-4|TRBJ2-2|TRBD1|14
TGTGCCAGCAGGGGACAGGAGGAAACCGGGGAGCTGTTTTTT
CASRGQEETGELFF
>once|TRBV10-3|TRBJ2-7|TRBD1|12
TGTGCCATCAGCCGGACAGGGTACGAGCAGTACTTC
CAISRTGYEQYF
>NA|TRBV30|TRBJ2-3|TRBD2|17
TGTGCCTGGAGTGTACGAACTAGCGGGCTTAGCACAGATACGCAGTATTTT
CAWSVRTSGLSTDTQYF
>NA|TRBV6-1|TRBJ2-1|TRBD2|16
TGTGCCAGCAGTGAAGCACGCGGGGGGGCCTACAATGAGCAGTTCTTC
CASSEARGGAYNEQFF